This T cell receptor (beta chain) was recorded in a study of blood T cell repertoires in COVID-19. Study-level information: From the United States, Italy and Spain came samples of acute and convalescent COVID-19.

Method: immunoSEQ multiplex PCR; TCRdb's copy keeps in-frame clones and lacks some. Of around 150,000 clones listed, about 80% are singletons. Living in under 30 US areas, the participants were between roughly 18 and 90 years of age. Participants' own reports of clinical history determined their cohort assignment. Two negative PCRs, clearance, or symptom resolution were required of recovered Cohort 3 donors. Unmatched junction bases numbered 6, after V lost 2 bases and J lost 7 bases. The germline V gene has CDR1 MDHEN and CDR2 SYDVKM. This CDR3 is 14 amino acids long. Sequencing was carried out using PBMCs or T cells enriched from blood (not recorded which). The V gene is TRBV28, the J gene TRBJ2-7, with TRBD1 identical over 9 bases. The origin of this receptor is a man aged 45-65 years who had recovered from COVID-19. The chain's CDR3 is CASSLRGTGSEQYF. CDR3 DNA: TGTGCCAGCAGTTTAAGGGGGACAGGGAGTGAGCAGTACTTC.